This T cell receptor (beta chain) was recorded in a study of OX40 agonist ivuxolimab in advanced cancers. Study-wide results and caveats: Clonal expansion in partial responders at 0.1-3.0 mg/kg ranked among the lowest.

Here immunoSEQ multiplex PCR was the method, and the copy in TCRdb shows in-frame clones only, minus some. The sample has about 48,000 clones, about three quarters seen once. This CDR3 region has 14 residues. Germline V gives CDR1 MNHEY, CDR2 SVGAGI. The ends lost 6 bases at V and 3 bases at J; junction bases unmatched: 7. Of note for this clone: Its antigen is not identified.

This sequence joins TRBV6-5 and TRBJ1-1; 7 nucleotides match TRBD1. This receptor was identified in an adult with an advanced solid tumor such as melanoma, head and neck, liver or kidney cancer. The sample here was CD4+ or CD8+ T cells sorted from blood, taken in a trial of the OX40 agonist ivuxolimab. The DNA of the CDR3 is TGTGCCAGCAGCCCGGCAGGGGGATACACTGAAGCTTTCTTT. Protein: CASSPAGGYTEAFF.